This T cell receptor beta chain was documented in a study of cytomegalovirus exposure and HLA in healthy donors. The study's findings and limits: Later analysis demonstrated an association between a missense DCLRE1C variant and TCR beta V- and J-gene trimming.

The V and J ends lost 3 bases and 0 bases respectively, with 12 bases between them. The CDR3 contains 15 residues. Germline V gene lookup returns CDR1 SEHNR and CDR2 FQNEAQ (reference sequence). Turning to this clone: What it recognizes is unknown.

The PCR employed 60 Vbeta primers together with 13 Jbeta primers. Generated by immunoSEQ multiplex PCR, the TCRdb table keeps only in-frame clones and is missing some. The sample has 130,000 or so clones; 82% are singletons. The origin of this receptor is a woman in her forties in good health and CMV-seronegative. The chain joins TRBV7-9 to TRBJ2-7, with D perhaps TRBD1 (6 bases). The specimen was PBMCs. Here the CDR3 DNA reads TGTGCCAGCAGCTTTGGAGGACAGCTCTCCTACGAGCAGTACTTC. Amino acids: CASSFGGQLSYEQYF.